This section outlines one T cell receptor (beta chain) sequence together with its context. Seattle's cohort entered during active infection and was followed longitudinally. This record belongs to a study of blood T cell repertoires in COVID-19. As for the study in general: Samples of COVID-19 (acute and convalescent) were obtained from the United States, Italy and Spain. Sources were T cells, B-cell-depleted T cells, or PBMCs; the material itself was cDNA or gDNA.

Per the original methods: Amplification from reference gene primers served as the basis for estimated nucleated cell counts. Repertoires were generated with immunoSEQ multiplex PCR, while TCRdb's copy carries only in-frame clones and drops some. V, J and clone size were drawn from that table, and D and trimming were deduced from the DNA. Of approximately 200,000 clones detected, 94% appear once; the ten largest clones hold approximately 0.8%. This CDR3 contains 13 residues. The germline V and J ends were trimmed by 3 bases and 7 bases, with 12 bases remaining between them. In germline, CDR1 is MNHEY, CDR2 SVGEGT.

The sequenced sample was peripheral blood. The V call is TRBV6-2 or TRBV6-3, the J call TRBJ1-1, with D possibly TRBD1 on 5 matching bases. The sequence was collected from a man younger than 45 with COVID-19, enrolled during active disease. CDR3 DNA: TGTGCCAGCAGTTATAGGGGCAGGGTTGAAGCTTTCTTT. Translated, it gives CASSYRGRVEAFF.